One sample yielded the 7 T cell receptor beta chains listed below, sequenced in a study of cytomegalovirus exposure and HLA in healthy donors. Generated by immunoSEQ multiplex PCR, the TCRdb table keeps only in-frame clones and is missing some. The data hold fewer than 250,000 clones, with about 82% observed a single time. Sequencing was performed on PBMCs. All receptors derive from a young woman in good health and CMV-seronegative.

The chain recombines TRBV10-2 with TRBJ2-3; 8 bases line up with TRBD2. The trim removed 6 bases at V and 6 bases at J, leaving 8 bases unmatched. The CDR3 spans 14 residues. Germline assignment: CDR1 WSHSY and CDR2 SAAADI. This CDR3 reads CASSLAGPLDTQYF. The CDR3 DNA follows: TGCGCCAGCAGCTTAGCGGGGCCCCTGGATACGCAGTATTTT.

The chain has TRBV5-1 and TRBJ2-3; TRBD1 might be the D (6 bases). The germline CDR1 and CDR2 sequences are SGHRS and YFSETQ. V was trimmed by 4 bases and J by 4 bases, leaving 25 bases between them. The CDR3 contains 18 residues. Here the CDR3 reads CASSAPLMGALRPDTQYF. DNA of the CDR3: TGCGCCAGCAGCGCGCCTTTGATGGGGGCTCTGAGGCCAGATACGCAGTATTTT.

The gene calls are TRBV10-3 and TRBJ1-1, with 8 bases fitting TRBD1. Germline CDR1 is ENHRY and CDR2 is SYGVKD. The CDR3 contains 15 residues. Unmatched junction bases numbered 5, after V lost 4 bases and J lost 1 base. The CDR3 sequence: CAISASDRGNTEAFF. The CDR3 coding sequence is TGTGCCATCAGTGCGTCCGACAGGGGGAACACTGAAGCTTTCTTT.

This chain links TRBV13 with TRBJ1-1, with D hard to call. The CDR3 extends over 14 amino acids. The germline V gene encodes CDR1 PRHDT and CDR2 FYEKMQ (reference sequence). The germline V and J ends were trimmed by 5 bases and 0 bases, with 10 bases remaining between them. The CDR3 region is CASSLPHMNTEAFF. In DNA, the CDR3 is TGTGCCAGCAGCCTACCTCATATGAACACTGAAGCTTTCTTT.

The chain uses TRBV18 and TRBJ1-2, with D possibly TRBD1 on 5 matching bases. The CDR3 length is 14 residues. CDR1 and CDR2 (germline): KGHSH, LQKENI. The V end was cut by 5 bases, the J end by 8 bases, with 18 bases between. The CDR3 region has the DNA TGTGCCAGCTCAGCATGGGGCGCGGCAGAGGGCTACACCTTC. This gives the protein CASSAWGAAEGYTF.

V usage is TRBV14 and J usage is TRBJ2-3; TRBD2 matches at 8 bases. CDR3 length: 15 residues. The germline gives CDR1 SGHDN, CDR2 FVKESK. The junction had 6 bases not matched to a gene; V was cut back by 3 bases and J by 4 bases. CDR3 residues: CASSHRGGYPDTQYF. Here the CDR3 DNA reads TGTGCCAGCAGCCATCGCGGGGGGTATCCAGATACGCAGTATTTT.

This rearrangement joins TRBV30 to TRBJ2-1, with a tentative D call TRBD1 (6 bases). CDR3 length equals 14 residues. The germline gives CDR1 GTSNPN, CDR2 SVGIG (reference sequence). Trimming cost V 5 bases and J 0 bases, with 11 bases left between them. The CDR3 reads CAWGRGSSYNEQFF. CDR3 sequence (DNA): TGTGCCTGGGGAAGGGGGAGCTCCTACAATGAGCAGTTCTTC.